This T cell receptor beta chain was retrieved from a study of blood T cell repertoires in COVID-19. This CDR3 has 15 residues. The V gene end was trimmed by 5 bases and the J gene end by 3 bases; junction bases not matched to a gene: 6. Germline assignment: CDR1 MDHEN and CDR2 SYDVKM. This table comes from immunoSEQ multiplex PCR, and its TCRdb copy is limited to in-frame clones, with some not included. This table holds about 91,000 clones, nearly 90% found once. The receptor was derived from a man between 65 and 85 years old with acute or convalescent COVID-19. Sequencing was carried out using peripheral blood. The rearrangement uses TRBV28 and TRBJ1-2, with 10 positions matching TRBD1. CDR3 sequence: CASSGATGGYYGYTF. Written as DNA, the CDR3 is TGTGCCAGCAGTGGCGCGACAGGGGGCTACTATGGCTACACCTTC.